Listed below are T cell receptor beta chains from one sample, sequenced in a study of cytomegalovirus exposure and HLA in healthy donors. Assay: immunoSEQ multiplex PCR; the TCRdb copy retains only in-frame clones and omits some. The data contain 200,000 to 250,000 clones, around 80% of them seen just once; the ten biggest clones take up around 15%. The sequencing sample was made of PBMCs. These receptor sequences come from a man aged 40-55 years in good health and CMV-seronegative. CDR3s leave out the opening cysteine and the closing phenylalanine or tryptophan.

TRBV2,TRBJ1-4,ASRAPGQGYATNEKLF
TRBV7-2,TRBJ2-2,ASSWDGGIGELF
TRBV28,TRBJ2-7,ASRVSRDSSYEQY
TRBV6-6,TRBJ1-2,ASRNPGQTAYGYT
TRBV5-1,TRBJ2-6,ASSSDGGTGANVLT
TRBV5-4,TRBJ2-2,ASSPMGQGRTGELF
TRBV29-1,TRBJ2-3,SVEVAGLAGRTDTQY
TRBV7-9,TRBJ2-7,ASSRDSNEQY
TRBV13,TRBJ2-5,ASSLRSGEAQETQY
TRBV28,TRBJ1-2,ASSSDVGYT
TRBV5-1,TRBJ2-1,ASSLDLAGSYNEQF
TRBV10-2,TRBJ2-1,ASSSGQNEQF
TRBV5-1,TRBJ2-7,ASSGTPTYEQY
TRBV4-1,TRBJ2-7,ASSQAGSRVEQY
TRBV5-1,TRBJ2-7,ASSLAESRQSYEQY
TRBV5-1,TRBJ1-5,ASSLAGQINQPQH